The T cell receptor beta chain under discussion was sequenced for a study of identifying expanded T cells in peripheral blood. Overall study findings and caveats: Approximately two-week clone count variance significantly increased as total template count grew.

Collection occurred without any documented infections or immune events in donors. Only one count was recorded for this clone. The antigen remains undetermined. Germline V gene lookup returns CDR1 MGHDK and CDR2 SYGVNS. This CDR3 contains 11 residues. V was trimmed by 7 bases and J by 4 bases, leaving 8 bases between them. Sequencing was performed with immunoSEQ multiplex PCR; in TCRdb, only in-frame clones are kept and a portion is missing. The sample yields tens of thousands of clones, around 89% seen once. The receptor was isolated from a person aged 18-70 years in good health. The chain is built from TRBV25-1 and TRBJ2-7; D gene unclear. Material for sequencing was blood. The CDR3 sequence: CASMLGYEQYF. The DNA for the CDR3 is TGTGCCAGCATGTTGGGATACGAGCAGTACTTC.